This entry lists 26 T cell receptor beta chains sequenced from one sample in a study of OX40 agonist ivuxolimab in advanced cancers. The table came from immunoSEQ multiplex PCR; TCRdb's copy has only in-frame clones and leaves some out. Among 20,000 or so clones listed, around 80% were seen once. This sample comprised CD4+ or CD8+ T cells sorted from blood, obtained in a trial of the OX40 agonist ivuxolimab. The receptors derive from an adult with an advanced solid tumor such as melanoma, head and neck, liver or kidney cancer.

This chain links TRBV4-1 with TRBJ2-2; D is uncertain. The length of the CDR3 is 15 residues. V was cut by 0 bases and J by 0 bases, with 5 bases left in between. The germline gives CDR1 MGHRA, CDR2 YSYEKL. The CDR3 DNA reads TGCGCCAGCAGCCAAGATGCGGCGAACACCGGGGAGCTGTTTTTT. It translates to CASSQDAANTGELFF.

This clone is judged medium-sized (0.01 to 0.1%). CDR3 DNA sequence: TGTGCCAGCAGCTCCGGGGACAGGGGTTATCAGCCCCAGCATTTT. It encodes CASSSGDRGYQPQHF. This rearrangement joins TRBV11-2 to TRBJ1-5, with TRBD1 matching 10 bases. V gave up 4 bases and J gave up 5 bases; unmatched junction bases: 5. The CDR3 spans 15 residues. Germline values: CDR1 SGHAT, CDR2 FQNNGV.

This clone was seen only once. CDR3 loop: CASSQGTRTHNTGELFF. CDR3 nucleotides: TGCGCCAGCAGCCAAGGAACCAGGACACACAACACCGGGGAGCTGTTTTTT. V is TRBV4-1 and J is TRBJ2-2, with a weak D call TRBD1 (5 bases). Looked up from germline, CDR1 is MGHRA and CDR2 is YSYEKL. The V gene lost 1 base and the J gene lost 2 bases, with 14 bases spanning the gap. The CDR3 has 17 amino acids.

By share, this clone ranks as medium-sized. This sequence joins TRBV23-1 and TRBJ2-3, with 8 positions matching TRBD1. TRBV23-1 is identified as an open reading frame with a role that is uncertain. This CDR3 is 18 amino acids long. Trimming at V came to 0 bases and at J to 2 bases, leaving 10 bases not matched to a gene. The CDR3 protein is CASSQSRRQGYNTDTQYF. The CDR3, as DNA: TGCGCCAGCAGTCAATCCCGTCGACAGGGGTATAACACAGATACGCAGTATTTT.

This clone was counted only a few times. The chain employs TRBV2 and TRBJ1-3, with D hard to call. V was cut by 4 bases and J by 5 bases, with 0 bases left in between. This CDR3 spans 10 amino acids. Germline V lookup: CDR1 SNHLY, CDR2 FYNNEI. DNA for the CDR3: TGTGCCAGCAGTGGAAACACCATATATTTT. The encoded protein is CASSGNTIYF.

The chain uses TRBV5-6 and TRBJ2-3; TRBD2 matches 12 bases. Germline assignment: CDR1 SGHDT and CDR2 YYEEEE. The length of the CDR3 is 14 residues. V was clipped by 4 bases and J by 6 bases; unmatched bases: 3. CDR3 in amino acids: CASSPSGRADTQYF. The DNA of the CDR3 is TGTGCCAGCAGCCCTAGCGGGAGGGCGGATACGCAGTATTTT.

The rearrangement uses TRBV7-9 and TRBJ2-7; maybe TRBD1 (6 bases). CDR1 is SEHNR and CDR2 is FQNEAQ in the germline V gene (reference sequence). Trimming cost V 10 bases and J 2 bases, with 15 bases left between them. This CDR3 comprises 13 residues. CDR3 loop: CAIERQEAYEQYF. DNA of the CDR3: TGTGCCATTGAACGACAGGAGGCCTACGAGCAGTACTTC.

The chain carries TRBV11-2 and TRBJ1-4; D possibly corresponds to TRBD1 (5 bases). Trimming cost V 3 bases and J 0 bases, with 14 bases left between them. Germline V CDR1 and CDR2: SGHAT, FQNNGV. The length of the CDR3 is 17 residues. The CDR3 is CASSFRVRGTTNEKLFF. The CDR3 nucleotides are TGTGCCAGCAGCTTTAGGGTCCGGGGGACAACTAATGAAAAACTGTTTTTT.

CDR3 coding DNA: TGTGCCAGCAGTTTAGGAGGCCCTGGCTACACCTTC. Translation: CASSLGGPGYTF. This chain joins TRBV28 and TRBJ1-2; the D is unclear. Germline CDR1 MDHEN, CDR2 SYDVKM. The CDR3 spans 12 residues. The V end was cut by 2 bases, the J end by 7 bases, with 8 bases between.

Points on this clone: At one boundary the junction diverges from the germline segment, which might be a read error. The gene calls are TRBV14 and TRBJ2-2, with a possible D match to TRBD2 (5 bases). The CDR3 is 17 amino acids. CDR1 and CDR2 from the germline V gene are SGHDN and FVKESK. The CDR3 region is CASSQDRWPGNPGELFF. The CDR3 coding sequence is TGTGCCAGCAGCCAAGATCGATGGCCGGGGAACCCCGGGGAGCTGTTTTTT.

The rearrangement links TRBV6-1 to TRBJ1-5, with D unresolved. V lost 7 bases and J 2 bases, leaving 15 bases between the germline ends. The CDR3 extends over 15 amino acids. The germline V gene has CDR1 MNHNS and CDR2 SASEGT. CDR3 DNA: TGTGCCAGCACCGACCCGGGGAGAGGCAATCAGCCCCAGCATTTT. It encodes CASTDPGRGNQPQHF.

The rearrangement links TRBV6-5 to TRBJ1-1; TRBD1 is a possible D gene (6 bases). The CDR3 extends over 15 amino acids. V lost 6 bases and J lost 4, with 18 bases in between. Germline V gene sequence: CDR1 MNHEY, CDR2 SVGAGI. The CDR3 bases are TGTGCCAGCAGCCCCCCGGGAGGGGGTAGCACTGAAGCTTTCTTT. Translating gives CASSPPGGGSTEAFF.

This clone was detected only a few times. V gene TRBV5-6 combines with J gene TRBJ1-1; unclear D gene. Germline loops: CDR1 SGHDT, CDR2 YYEEEE. This CDR3 is built from 11 residues. The V and J ends lost 3 bases and 6 bases respectively, with 6 bases between them. The CDR3 DNA reads as TGTGCCAGCAGCTATGGGCCTGAAGCTTTCTTT. Translating gives CASSYGPEAFF.

V usage is TRBV18 and J usage is TRBJ1-1, with TRBD1 identical over 9 bases. There are 17 residues in the CDR3. Germline-derived CDR1 and CDR2 are KGHSH and LQKENI. Trimming cost V 3 bases and J 0 bases; bases outside gene matches: 8. CDR3 sequence: CASSPTGQGNMNTEAFF. Written as DNA, the CDR3 is TGTGCCAGCTCACCGACAGGACAGGGGAACATGAACACTGAAGCTTTCTTT.

V gene TRBV28 combines with J gene TRBJ1-5, with unresolved D. CDR1 and CDR2 from the germline V gene are MDHEN and SYDVKM. The germline V and J ends were trimmed by 9 bases and 3 bases, with 9 bases remaining between them. CDR3 length equals 12 residues. CDR3 DNA: TGTGCCAGTGCGATGGACAATCAGCCCCAGCATTTT. Translating it yields CASAMDNQPQHF.

Sample share makes this clone medium-sized. The rearrangement joins TRBV27 to TRBJ2-6; D might be TRBD2 (7 bases). Germline CDR1 MNHEY, CDR2 SMNVEV (reference sequence). CDR3 length: 17 residues. Trimming pared 7 bases from V and 2 bases from J, leaving 18 bases between. For the CDR3, the DNA is TGTGCCAGCACCCAACGGGGGGCTAGGACTGGGGCCAACGTCCTGACTTTC. This translates into CASTQRGARTGANVLTF.

This chain connects TRBV4-1 to TRBJ2-5; D is unclear. V was trimmed by 6 bases and J by 2 bases, leaving 16 bases between them. The germline V gene has CDR1 MGHRA and CDR2 YSYEKL. The CDR3 runs to 15 residues. CDR3 amino acids: CASSPYPAGQETQYF. In DNA, the CDR3 is TGCGCCAGCAGTCCTTACCCCGCCGGGCAAGAGACCCAGTACTTC.

The chain is built from TRBV27 and TRBJ1-1; unclear D gene. The CDR3 has 13 amino acids. Germline V gene lookup returns CDR1 MNHEY and CDR2 SMNVEV (reference sequence). Trimming pared 6 bases from V and 1 base from J, leaving 9 bases between. This CDR3 is CASRRTENTEAFF. CDR3 sequence (DNA): TGTGCCAGCAGGAGGACTGAGAACACTGAAGCTTTCTTT.

This sequence joins TRBV2 and TRBJ1-4; 7 bases agree with TRBD1. The CDR3 is made up of 16 amino acids. The V segment lost 7 bases and the J segment 4 bases; nucleotides outside the gene matches: 12. CDR1 and CDR2 from the germline V gene are SNHLY and FYNNEI. The DNA for the CDR3 is TGTGCCAGCACTACGGGACAGAGAATATTTAATGAAAAACTGTTTTTT. Translation: CASTTGQRIFNEKLFF.

The rearrangement joins TRBV5-1 to TRBJ2-3; 7 bases fit TRBD2. Germline V lookup: CDR1 SGHRS, CDR2 YFSETQ. The CDR3 has 16 residues. V dropped 4 bases and J dropped 2; count of bases not matched to a gene: 10. The CDR3 sequence: CASSPGAGTYTDTQYF. CDR3 nucleotides: TGCGCCAGCAGCCCTGGAGCGGGAACCTACACAGATACGCAGTATTTT. Drawing the rest from reference TRBV5-1 and TRBJ2-3, the complete variable domain is KAGVTQTPRYLIKTRGQQVTLSCSPISGHRSVSWYQQTPGQGLQFLFEYFSETQRNKGNFPGRFSGRQFSNSRSEMNVSTLELGDSALYLCASSPGAGTYTDTQYFGPGTRLTVL.

The chain joins TRBV7-9 to TRBJ2-7, with D perhaps being TRBD1 or TRBD2 (5 bases each). Germline V gives CDR1 SEHNR, CDR2 FQNEAQ (reference sequence). V was shortened by 1 base and J by 1 base, with 8 bases between the two germline ends. There are 14 residues in the CDR3. The CDR3, as DNA: TGTGCCAGCAGCTTAGTGGGACCGTCCTACGAGCAGTACTTC. Its protein product is CASSLVGPSYEQYF.

This clone was seen only a few times. The V call is TRBV2, the J call TRBJ1-4; no clear D gene. The germline V gene encodes CDR1 SNHLY and CDR2 FYNNEI. V lost 3 bases and J 4 bases, leaving 12 bases between the germline ends. This CDR3 is 15 amino acids long. The CDR3 region is CASSDGSWGNEKLFF. Written as DNA, the CDR3 is TGTGCCAGCAGTGACGGCAGTTGGGGTAATGAAAAACTGTTTTTT.

The chain employs TRBV4-1 and TRBJ2-1, with D perhaps TRBD2 (6 bases). The germline V and J ends were trimmed by 3 bases and 9 bases, with 21 bases remaining between them. This CDR3 has 16 residues. Germline V gives CDR1 MGHRA, CDR2 YSYEKL. The CDR3 region has the DNA TGCGCCAGCAGCCAGACACCGGGACTGGACATAGGTGAGCAGTTCTTC. Its translation: CASSQTPGLDIGEQFF.

This clone was detected only a few times. This sequence joins TRBV9 and TRBJ2-1, with 10 bases aligning to TRBD2. With 4 bases clipped from V and 6 bases from J, the junction kept 10 bases outside the gene matches. The CDR3 is 16 residues long. CDR1 SGDLS and CDR2 YYNGEE come from the germline V gene. CDR3 nucleotides: TGTGCCAGCAGCTCTCGGACTAGCGGAACCCGCAATGAGCAGTTCTTC. Encoded protein: CASSSRTSGTRNEQFF.

The chain couples TRBV7-2 to TRBJ1-5; D perhaps matches TRBD1 (5 bases). Germline V gene lookup returns CDR1 SGHTA and CDR2 FQGNSA. The V end lost 1 base, the J end lost 6 bases, and 7 bases lay between the germline ends. This CDR3 has 13 amino acids. The CDR3, as DNA: TGTGCCAGCAGCTTAGGCAGGGTTCAGCCCCAGCATTTT. Its translation: CASSLGRVQPQHF.

The chain is built from TRBV4-1 and TRBJ2-2, with no clear D. This CDR3 is 16 amino acids long. Germline values: CDR1 MGHRA, CDR2 YSYEKL. V gave up 4 bases and J gave up 5 bases, with 17 bases separating them. The CDR3 loop is CASSRVPGPTTGELFF. The CDR3 DNA is TGCGCCAGCAGCCGCGTACCCGGACCGACTACCGGGGAGCTGTTTTTT.